This paragraph covers one T cell receptor (beta chain) sequence. This clone appeared many times. Its antigen specificity is not known. Per-base quality was not reported, and no clone a single base away is much larger than it. CDR1 and CDR2, looked up from the germline V gene (reference sequence), are SEHNR and FQNEAQ. The CDR3 runs 16 residues from the cysteine to the phenylalanine. Only the CDR3 DNA stays, 48 bases, in frame from base 1. Trimming removed 4 bases from V and 0 bases from J; the gene matches leave 3 bases unexplained. The data derive from a study of shared clonotypes between healthy human individuals (dated by TCRdb to 2019 to 2021). About the study as a whole: A few men and a couple of women, aged 18 to 49 years, made up the cohort. For each donor, CD4 naive and CD4 memory were each given three plates, CD8 naive was given two plates, and CD8 memory was given one plate. The study deeply sequenced blood TCR repertoires of about five healthy adults to estimate repertoire size and the extent of clonotype sharing between individuals. To increase sequencing depth and limit assay-specific biases, TCR repertoire library preparation and sequencing were carried out by different laboratories using diverse techniques. Per donor, leukapheresis produced somewhere between about 0.94 and 10 billion PBMCs.

Overall study outcomes, separate from this receptor: Clonotypes shared by all four sorted-subset donors showed higher generation probabilities than non-shared clonotypes. Naive subsets generally had larger estimated clonotype richness than memory subsets did. Pairwise subsampling indicated that sequencing depth was expected to affect the degree of clonotype sharing among donors. Because the study included only a small number of donors, the genetic and exposure-history diversity represented was limited. About 5% of naive CD4, approximately 3.7% of naive CD8, approximately 2% of memory CD4, and 0.35% to 0.5% of memory CD8 clonotypes were shared across several donors. Only blood was sampled, and tissue TCR repertoires likely differ from those in blood. Incomplete sequencing was indicated by rarefaction of sorted-subset datasets, despite the large sequencing depth.

The donors were healthy, HIV-negative adults who had no recently reported acute infections or vaccinations. All donors were Caucasian adults living in Nashville, Tennessee, USA. CD8 memory samples combined magnetically selected CD45RO+ cells with CCR7-negative CD45RA+ effector memory (TemRA) cells. Blood was obtained by leukapheresis, after which PBMCs were separated by Ficoll-Histopaque density gradient centrifugation and cryopreserved in liquid nitrogen vapor phase. Purity and quantity of every magnetically sorted T cell population were checked by analytical flow cytometry. From each sorted fraction, genomic DNA was isolated and quantified by UV absorbance on a Nanodrop 2000c. Using the deep immunoSEQ assay, TCR CDR3 regions were amplified from genomic DNA by multiplex PCR. Genomic DNA extracted from each cell subset was distributed evenly over all wells of several immunoSEQ 96-well plates, and each plate served as one replicate. For sorted subsets, approximately 210 ng of genomic DNA, equivalent to about 30,000 T cell genomes, went into each replicate PCR. The purified libraries were quantified using a Qubit 3.0 fluorometer, sized with a Bioanalyzer 2100, and then quantified again using the KAPA Library Quantification kit. Every immunoSEQ 96-well plate was sequenced on a separate single-read 150-cycle Illumina NextSeq 550 flow cell. For the original study's pipeline: Because only junctional sequences without quality scores were contained in the immunoSEQ output, filtering matching that applied to full-length reads could not be performed. To assign V/J genes and CDR3, sequences were annotated against IMGT germline references using PyIR, a Python wrapper for IgBLAST v1.9. Reads with weak V/J assignments (E-value above 1e-6), missing CDR3, stop codons, out-of-frame junctions, or ambiguous translated residues were removed. V3J clonotypes were defined as sequences sharing an identical inferred V gene, J gene, and CDR3 amino acid sequence. To compute the percentage overlap between repertoires, the number of shared unique clonotypes was divided by the size of the smaller repertoire. Repertoire richness was assessed with RTK rarefaction, the Chao1 estimator, and Recon v2.1 estimates of unobserved clonotypes. Generation probabilities were computed with OLGA for all TCRbeta clonotypes obtained by the gDNA method from a few donors. TCRdb re-hosts the immuneACCESS table, in-frame sequences only. Its copies lack some clones; in the studies checked, an unresolved V gene accounts for under half of them, and the cause for the rest is not known. V and J calls and clone size come straight from that table; D and trimming were deduced from the DNA. For this sample the table gives 110,000 or so clones, of which around two thirds were detected only once. The ten biggest clones cover 20% to 25% of the sample.

Specimen: memory CD8+ T cells sorted from blood. According to the study, the label for this sample's cell subset or site signals: CD45RO+ cells pooled with CCR7-negative TemRA cells. The sequence was obtained from a woman in her twenties or thirties in good health. The chain joins TRBV7-9 to TRBJ2-7, with TRBD2 matching 13 junction bases. This receptor carries the CDR3 CASSYWTSGSSYEQYF. The sequenced DNA is TGTGCCAGCAGCTACTGGACTAGCGGGAGCTCCTACGAGCAGTACTTC.